This T cell receptor (beta chain) was identified in a study of beta chain features in type 1 diabetes. Study-level background: Patients were similar to healthy donors in age and gender (as well as in cell yields).

The V end lost 6 bases, the J end lost 7 bases, and 21 bases lay between the germline ends. CDR3 length equals 15 residues. Germline V gene data show CDR1 as MGHRA and CDR2 as YSYEKL. Broader study findings: The naive, central memory and Treg TCRB repertoires showed an apparent similarity that was greater among patients than among healthy donors. Patients with type 1 diabetes showed fewer VDJ junction insertions and more deletions.

Isolated RNA was reverse transcribed in full, so expressed TCRB transcripts were sequenced. The data were produced by immunoSEQ multiplex PCR, yet TCRdb's version contains in-frame clones alone and is incomplete. The sample records hundreds of thousands of clones, 17% being singletons. Sorted populations all had greater than 98% purity. This clone appeared a few times. What it binds is not known. Sequencing was performed on naive CD4+ T cells from blood. The clonotype originates from a woman under 30 in good health. The V gene is TRBV4-1, the J gene TRBJ1-2, with D perhaps TRBD1 (6 bases). For the CDR3, the DNA is TGCGCCAGCAGTCAACCTACTCAGGGGATCCGTGGCTACACCTTC. Translated, it gives CASSQPTQGIRGYTF.